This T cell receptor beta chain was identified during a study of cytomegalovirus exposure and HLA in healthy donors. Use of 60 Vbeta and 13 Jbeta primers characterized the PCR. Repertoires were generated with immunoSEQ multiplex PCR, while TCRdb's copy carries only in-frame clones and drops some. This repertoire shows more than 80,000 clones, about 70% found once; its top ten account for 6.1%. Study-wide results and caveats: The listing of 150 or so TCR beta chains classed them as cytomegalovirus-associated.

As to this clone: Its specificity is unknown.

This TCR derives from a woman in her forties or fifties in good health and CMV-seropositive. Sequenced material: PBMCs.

CDR3 loop: CASSPRQFLYEQFF. As DNA, the CDR3 is TGTGCCAGCAGCCCCCGACAGTTTCTCTATGAGCAGTTCTTC. The chain employs TRBV13 and TRBJ2-1; a weak D match, TRBD1 (5 bases). This CDR3 has 14 residues. Germline lookup yields CDR1 PRHDT and CDR2 FYEKMQ (reference sequence). V lost 5 bases and J lost 8, with 16 bases in between.